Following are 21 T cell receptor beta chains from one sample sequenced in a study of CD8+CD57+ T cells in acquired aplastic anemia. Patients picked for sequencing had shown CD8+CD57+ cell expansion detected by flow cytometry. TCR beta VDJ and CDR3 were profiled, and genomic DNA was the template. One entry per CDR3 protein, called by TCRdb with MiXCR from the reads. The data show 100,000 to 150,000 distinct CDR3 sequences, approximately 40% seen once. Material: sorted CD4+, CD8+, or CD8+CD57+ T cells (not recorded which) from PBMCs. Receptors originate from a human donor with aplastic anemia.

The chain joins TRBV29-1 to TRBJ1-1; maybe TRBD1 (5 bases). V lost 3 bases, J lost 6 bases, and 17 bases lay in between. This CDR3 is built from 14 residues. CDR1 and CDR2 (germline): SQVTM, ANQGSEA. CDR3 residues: CSVDGQGTSAEAFF. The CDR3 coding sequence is TGCAGCGTTGATGGTCAGGGAACGAGCGCTGAAGCTTTCTTT.

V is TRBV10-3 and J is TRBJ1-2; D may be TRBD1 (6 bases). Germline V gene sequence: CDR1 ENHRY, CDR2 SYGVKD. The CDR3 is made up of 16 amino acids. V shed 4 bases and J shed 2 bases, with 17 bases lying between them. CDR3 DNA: TGTGCCATCAGTGTTTCCCAGGGGATCAGCAACTATGGCTACACCTTC. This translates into CAISVSQGISNYGYTF.

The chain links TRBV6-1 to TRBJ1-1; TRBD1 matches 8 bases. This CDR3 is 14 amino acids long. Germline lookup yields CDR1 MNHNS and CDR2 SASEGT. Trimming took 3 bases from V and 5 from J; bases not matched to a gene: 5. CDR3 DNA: TGTGCCAGCAGTGAGGCTTACAGGGGGACTGAAGCTTTCTTT. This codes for CASSEAYRGTEAFF.

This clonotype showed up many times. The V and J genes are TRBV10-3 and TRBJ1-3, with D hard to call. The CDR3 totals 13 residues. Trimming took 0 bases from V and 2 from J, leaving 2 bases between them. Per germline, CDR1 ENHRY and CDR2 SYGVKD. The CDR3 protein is CAISESTGNTIYF. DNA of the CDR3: TGTGCCATCAGTGAGTCGACTGGAAACACCATATATTTT.

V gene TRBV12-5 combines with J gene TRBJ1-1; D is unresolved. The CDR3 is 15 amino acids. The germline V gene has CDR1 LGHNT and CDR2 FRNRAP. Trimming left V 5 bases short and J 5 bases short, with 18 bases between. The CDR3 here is CASGIPGSTGTEAFF. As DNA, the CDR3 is TGTGCTAGTGGTATACCCGGGTCGACGGGGACTGAAGCTTTCTTT.

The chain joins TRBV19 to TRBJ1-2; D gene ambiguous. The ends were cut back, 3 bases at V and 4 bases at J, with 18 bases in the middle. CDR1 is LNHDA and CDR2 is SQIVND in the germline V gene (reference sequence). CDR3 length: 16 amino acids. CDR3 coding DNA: TGTGCCAGTAGTATCCTCAGCCACAGTGACCGCTATGGCTACACCTTC. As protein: CASSILSHSDRYGYTF.

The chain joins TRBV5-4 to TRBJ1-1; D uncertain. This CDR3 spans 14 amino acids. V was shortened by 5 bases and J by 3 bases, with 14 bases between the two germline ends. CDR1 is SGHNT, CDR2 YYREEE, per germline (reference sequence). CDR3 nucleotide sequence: TGTGCCAGCAGGGATCCACGACACCACACTGAAGCTTTCTTT. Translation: CASRDPRHHTEAFF.

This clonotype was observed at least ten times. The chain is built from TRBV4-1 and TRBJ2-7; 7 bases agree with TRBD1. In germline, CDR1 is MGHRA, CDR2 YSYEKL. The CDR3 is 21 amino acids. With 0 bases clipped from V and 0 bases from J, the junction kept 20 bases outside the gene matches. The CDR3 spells CASSQDDGTFGRDSRSYEQYF. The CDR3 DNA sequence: TGCGCCAGCAGCCAAGATGATGGAACCTTTGGCCGGGACAGCCGCTCCTACGAGCAGTACTTC.

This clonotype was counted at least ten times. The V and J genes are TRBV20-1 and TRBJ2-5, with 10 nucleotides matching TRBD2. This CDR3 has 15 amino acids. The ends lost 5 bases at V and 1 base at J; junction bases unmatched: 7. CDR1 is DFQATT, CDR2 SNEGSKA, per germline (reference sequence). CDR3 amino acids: CSAWSGGAVQETQYF. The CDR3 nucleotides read TGCAGTGCTTGGAGCGGGGGGGCCGTCCAAGAGACCCAGTACTTC.

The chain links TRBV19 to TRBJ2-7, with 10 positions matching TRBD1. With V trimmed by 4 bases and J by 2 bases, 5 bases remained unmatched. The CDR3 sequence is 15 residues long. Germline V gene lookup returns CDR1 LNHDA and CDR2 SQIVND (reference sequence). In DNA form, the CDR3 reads TGTGCCAGTAGTAAGGGACAGGGGATTGCCTACGAGCAGTACTTC. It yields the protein CASSKGQGIAYEQYF.

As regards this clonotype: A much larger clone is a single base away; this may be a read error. The CDR3 DNA reads TGTGCCAGCAGCCATCACCAGAATTCCTATAGCAATCAGCCCCAGCATTTT. It codes for CASSHHQNSYSNQPQHF. This chain uses TRBV4-2 with TRBJ1-5; no definite D call. CDR1 and CDR2 (germline): LGHNA, YNFKEQ. Trimming cost V 3 bases and J 0 bases, with 15 bases left between them. This CDR3 contains 17 residues.

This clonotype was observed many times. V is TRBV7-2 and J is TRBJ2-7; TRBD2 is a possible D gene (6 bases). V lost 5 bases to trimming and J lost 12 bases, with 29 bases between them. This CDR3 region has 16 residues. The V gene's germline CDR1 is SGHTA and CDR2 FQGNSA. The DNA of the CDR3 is TGTGCCAGCAGCCGAAGGGGACTGGAGGGCGGCGGGAAGCGGTACTTC. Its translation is CASSRRGLEGGGKRYF.

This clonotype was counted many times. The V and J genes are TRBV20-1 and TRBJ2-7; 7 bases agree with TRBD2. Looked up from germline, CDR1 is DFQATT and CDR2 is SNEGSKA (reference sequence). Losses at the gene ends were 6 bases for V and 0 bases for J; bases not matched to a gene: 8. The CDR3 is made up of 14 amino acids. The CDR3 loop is CSAPTSLSSYEQYF. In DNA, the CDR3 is TGCAGTGCGCCGACTAGCTTAAGCTCCTACGAGCAGTACTTC.

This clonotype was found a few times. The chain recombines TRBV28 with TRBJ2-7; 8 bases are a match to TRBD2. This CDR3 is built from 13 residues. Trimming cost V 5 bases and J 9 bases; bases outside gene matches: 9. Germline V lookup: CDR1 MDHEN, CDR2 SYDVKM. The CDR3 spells CASSGGTSPVQYV. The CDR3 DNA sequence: TGTGCCAGCAGTGGAGGGACTAGTCCGGTGCAGTACGTC.

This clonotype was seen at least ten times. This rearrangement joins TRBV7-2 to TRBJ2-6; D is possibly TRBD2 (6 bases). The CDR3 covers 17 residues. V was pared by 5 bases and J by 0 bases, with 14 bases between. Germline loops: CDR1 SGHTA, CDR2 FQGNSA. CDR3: CASSTRDSGSGANVLTF. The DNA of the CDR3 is TGTGCCAGCAGCACACGGGACTCCGGCTCTGGGGCCAACGTCCTGACTTTC. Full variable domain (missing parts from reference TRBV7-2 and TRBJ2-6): GAGVSQSPSNKVTEKGKDVELRCDPISGHTALYWYRQSLGQGLEFLIYFQGNSAPDKSGLPSDRFSAERTGGSVSTLTIQRTQQEDSAVYLCASSTRDSGSGANVLTFGAGSRLTVL.

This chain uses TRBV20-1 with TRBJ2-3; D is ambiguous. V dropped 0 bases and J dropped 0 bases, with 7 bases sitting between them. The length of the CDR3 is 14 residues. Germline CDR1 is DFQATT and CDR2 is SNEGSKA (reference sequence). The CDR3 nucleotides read TGCAGTGCTAGAGAGGCACGTAGCACAGATACGCAGTATTTT. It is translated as CSAREARSTDTQYF.

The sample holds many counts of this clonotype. Written as DNA, the CDR3 is TGCGCCAGCAGCCGCACAGGGAGTTCTAACTATGGCTACACCTTC. Translating it yields CASSRTGSSNYGYTF. The chain has TRBV4-1 and TRBJ1-2, with D possibly being TRBD1 (6 bases). Germline V gene sequence: CDR1 MGHRA, CDR2 YSYEKL. CDR3 length: 15 residues. V gave up 4 bases and J gave up 0 bases, with 12 bases separating them.

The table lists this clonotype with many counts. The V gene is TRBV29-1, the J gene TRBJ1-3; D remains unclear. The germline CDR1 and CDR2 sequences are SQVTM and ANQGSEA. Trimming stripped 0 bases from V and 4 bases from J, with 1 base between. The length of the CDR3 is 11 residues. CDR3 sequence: CSVEEGNTIYF. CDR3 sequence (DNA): TGCAGCGTTGAAGAGGGAAACACCATATATTTT.

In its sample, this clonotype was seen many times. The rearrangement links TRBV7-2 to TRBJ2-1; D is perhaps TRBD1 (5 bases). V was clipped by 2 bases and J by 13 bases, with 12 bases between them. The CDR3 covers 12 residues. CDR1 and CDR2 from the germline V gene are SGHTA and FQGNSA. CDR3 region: CASSLPYRGQFF. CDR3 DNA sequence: TGTGCCAGCAGCTTACCGTATAGGGGTCAGTTCTTC.

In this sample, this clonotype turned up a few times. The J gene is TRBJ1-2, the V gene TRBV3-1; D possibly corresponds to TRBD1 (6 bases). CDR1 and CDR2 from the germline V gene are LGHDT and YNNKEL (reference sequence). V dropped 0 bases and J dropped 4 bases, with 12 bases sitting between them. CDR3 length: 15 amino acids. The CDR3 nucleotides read TGTGCCAGCAGCCAAGATGCGGGGGCGAGCTATGGCTACACCTTC. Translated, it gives CASSQDAGASYGYTF.

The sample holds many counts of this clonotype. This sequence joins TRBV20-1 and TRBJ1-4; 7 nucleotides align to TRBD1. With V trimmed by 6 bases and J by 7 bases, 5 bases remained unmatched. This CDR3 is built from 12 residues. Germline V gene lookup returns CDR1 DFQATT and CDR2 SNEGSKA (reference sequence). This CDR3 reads CSAPDRAEKLFF. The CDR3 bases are TGCAGTGCCCCAGACAGGGCTGAAAAACTGTTTTTT.